The rows below give T cell receptor beta chains drawn from one sample of a study of CD8 T cells in ankylosing spondylitis. From the 5' RACE reads, TCRdb called clonotypes with MiXCR, one entry per CDR3 protein. The sample has 350,000 to 450,000 distinct CDR3 sequences; about 24% are singletons. The sequenced sample was blood, either unsorted or a sorted T cell fraction (not recorded which). The receptors come from a male donor with ankylosing spondylitis. CDR3s include the opening cysteine and the closing phenylalanine or tryptophan. A row's size may be missing; if present it is once, few, many or a size class.

CDR3 protein	V gene	clone size
CSARGTRTGELFF	TRBV20-1	-
CAIEGTSGRSNEQFF	TRBV10-3	few
CASSFNRGAGTGELFF	TRBV27	-
CASSSRQGNTGELFF	TRBV7-8	-
CASSFSLATTYNEQFF	TRBV7-2	few
CASSTRGTPGYNEQFF	TRBV7-9	few
CASSMDRITGELFF	TRBV19	few
CSARRDRDQPQHF	TRBV20-1	few
CASSLRPRGGTDTQYF	TRBV7-2	few
CARSPPGRKTSFF	TRBV6-1	-
CASSPTNDFTYGYTF	TRBV18	few
CAIKQSTSGRDEQYF	TRBV10-3	-
CAISSGRALSYNEQFF	TRBV10-3	-
CASRLADAGANVLTF	TRBV2	-
CSVGREFHGYTF	TRBV29-1	few
CSATRGQGYGYTF	TRBV20-1	-
CSAGVGVTDTQYF	TRBV29-1	few
CASSPRQLSTDTQYF	TRBV18	-
CASSLGGRDHEQYF	TRBV6-5	-
CSARFGYEQYF	TRBV20-1	-
CASSPRDKGFMNTEAFF	TRBV18	-
CASITQEGLAFF	TRBV28	few
CASSLDGQAYNEQFF	TRBV5-1	few
CSATLAENTDTQYF	TRBV20-1	-
CASSPDRRYQETQYF	TRBV10-2	-
CSVDGGSRGNEQFF	TRBV20-1	-
CASSPGTGRSPPGELFF	TRBV7-9	few
CASSAKGANTGELFF	TRBV11-3	few
CASSPNRPSNTGELFF	TRBV2	few
CATSRDLAGYTF	TRBV15	few
CSARSENEKLFF	TRBV20-1	few
CSARLAGVPDTQYF	TRBV20-1	few
CASSSQTVNTEAFF	TRBV11-2	-
CASKKGPLNTEAFF	TRBV6-1	-
CASSKTYPGADTQYF	TRBV28	-
CASSRRADRARQETQYF	TRBV7-6	many
CASSGPPNRADTQYF	TRBV2	-
CASSYGPLGDNEQFF	TRBV11-2	-
CASSFGKYTGELFF	TRBV12-3/TRBV12-4	-